The clone carrying this T cell receptor beta chain was counted at least ten times. This specimen comes from a study of neurological immune-mediated disorders. The CDR3 consists of 15 residues. Germline V gene sequence: CDR1 SGHRS, CDR2 YFSETQ. V gave up 4 bases and J gave up 0 bases; unmatched junction bases: 4. TCRdb recomputed calls from the 5' RACE reads with MiXCR, one row per CDR3 protein. The sample contains 55,000 to 75,000 distinct CDR3 sequences, 4% to 6% of which appear only once. The chain uses TRBV5-1 and TRBJ2-7, with 10 nucleotides matching TRBD2. The sample was PBMCs. The clonotype comes from a woman aged 30 to 39 with multiple sclerosis. CDR3 sequence: CASSPTSGNSYEQYF. The CDR3 coding sequence is TGCGCCAGCAGCCCCACTAGCGGGAACTCCTACGAGCAGTACTTC.